This TCR beta chain is drawn from a study of Graves' ophthalmopathy and Graves' hyperthyroidism. Amplified material comprised TCR beta CDR3 regions derived from RNA transcripts. The first-round RT-PCR employed HTBI primers together with the Qiagen OneStep RT-PCR kit. A multiplex PCR was then performed as the second round. TCRdb reanalysed the multiplex PCR reads using MiXCR and keeps one entry per CDR3 protein. The table records roughly 500,000 distinct CDR3 sequences, roughly an eighth of them present only once. With a duration under 3 months, ophthalmopathy in the donors showed moderate-to-severe activity, CAS ≥3 and NOSPECS ≥4. Enrollment excluded any patients with other autoimmune diseases, uncontrolled infections, pregnancy or lactation. Trimming took off 0 bases at V and 5 bases at J, with 13 bases between the two ends. CDR3 length: 14 amino acids. Germline V gene lookup returns CDR1 DFQATT and CDR2 SNEGSKA (reference sequence).

The V call is TRBV20-1, the J call TRBJ2-5; perhaps TRBD2 as D (5 bases). What was sequenced was blood. This TCR came from a woman under 40 with Graves' ophthalmopathy. CDR3 DNA sequence: TGCAGTGCTAGAGATCGATCCGGGATTGAGACCCAGTACTTC. Protein sequence: CSARDRSGIETQYF.